These 26 T cell receptor beta chains originate from one sample sequenced in a study of vaccination and CD4 T cells after COVID-19. Treatment denoted: roughly ten-day PBMC culture with coronavirus spike peptide pools or control peptides (ViraFEST assay). The Oncomine TCR Beta short-read assay sequenced DNA from cultured CD4+ T cells. TCRdb re-derived calls from the PCR reads in MiXCR, one entry per CDR3 protein. The sample carries about 21,000 distinct CDR3 sequences, 45% to 70% recorded once. Their antigens remain unidentified. Source material: CD4+ T cells from blood, cultured in vitro. The receptors come from a human donor who had recovered from COVID-19.

This clonotype was counted only a few times. The chain employs TRBV7-9 and TRBJ1-6; possible D gene TRBD1, 5 bases. Trimming left V 6 bases short and J 5 bases short, with 14 bases between. The CDR3 is made up of 15 amino acids. Germline lookup yields CDR1 SEHNR and CDR2 FQNEAQ (reference sequence). The CDR3 DNA follows: TGTGCCAGCAGGGGGATGACAGACAATAATTCACCCCTCCACTTT. Its protein is CASRGMTDNNSPLHF. The complete variable domain, with remaining parts taken from reference TRBV7-9 and TRBJ1-6, reads DTGVSQNPRHKITKRGQNVTFRCDPISEHNRLYWYRQTLGQGPEFLTYFQNEAQLEKSRLLSDRFSAERPKGSFSTLEIQRTEQGDSAMYLCASRGMTDNNSPLHFGNGTRLTVT.

V is TRBV15 and J is TRBJ2-5; perhaps TRBD2 as D (5 bases). Trimming took 4 bases from V and 5 from J, leaving 14 bases between them. This CDR3 contains 14 residues. CDR1 is LNHNV and CDR2 is YYDKDF in the germline V gene (reference sequence). CDR3 protein: CATSNPPRGETQYF. In nucleotides, the CDR3 is TGTGCCACCAGCAACCCGCCGCGCGGGGAGACCCAGTACTTC.

The gene calls are TRBV7-2 and TRBJ1-2; no clear D gene. CDR1 is SGHTA, CDR2 FQGNSA, per germline. Trimming removed 0 bases at V and 0 bases at J, with 5 bases between. This CDR3 comprises 14 residues. As DNA, the CDR3 is TGTGCCAGCAGCTTAGCCGTAGCTAACTATGGCTACACCTTC. Amino acid sequence: CASSLAVANYGYTF.

V usage is TRBV4-3 and J usage is TRBJ1-3; D gene uncertain. The CDR3 runs to 16 residues. The germline V gene encodes CDR1 LGHNA and CDR2 YSLEER. Deletions cut 0 bases from V and 4 bases from J, with 13 bases between. The chain's CDR3 is CASSQDAATGGNTIYF. The DNA for the CDR3 is TGCGCCAGCAGCCAAGATGCCGCAACGGGAGGAAACACCATATATTTT.

This clonotype was counted a few times. The V and J genes are TRBV6-1 and TRBJ1-2; D not certain. The CDR3 consists of 13 residues. V lost 4 bases and J 1 base, leaving 7 bases between the germline ends. Germline CDR1 MNHNS, CDR2 SASEGT. The CDR3 sequence: CASSVDLNYGYTF. Here the CDR3 DNA reads TGTGCCAGCAGTGTTGACCTTAACTATGGCTACACCTTC.

V is TRBV24-1 and J is TRBJ2-3; 10 nucleotides align to TRBD1. This CDR3 contains 16 residues. Germline V gene sequence: CDR1 KGHDR, CDR2 SFDVKD. J lost 4 bases, V lost 4 bases, and 7 bases had no gene match. DNA for the CDR3: TGTGCCACCAGTGAGGGGGACAGGGGTAACGCAGATACGCAGTATTTT. This codes for CATSEGDRGNADTQYF.

Notes on this clonotype: One end of the junction does not line up with germline, which may come from a read error. The rearrangement uses TRBV7-6 and TRBJ2-2; D gene uncertain. Germline V gives CDR1 SGHVS, CDR2 FNYEAQ. The CDR3 sequence is 12 residues long. CDR3 DNA sequence: TGTGCTAGCAGCTTAGGCACCGGGGAGCTGTTTTTT. Its translation is CASSLGTGELFF.

This chain joins TRBV6-1 and TRBJ2-1; tentatively, D is TRBD1 or TRBD2 (6 bases each). Trimming stripped 2 bases from V and 6 bases from J, with 8 bases between. The CDR3 has 13 residues. Germline-derived CDR1 and CDR2 are MNHNS and SASEGT. CDR3 DNA: TGTGCCAGCAGTGAATGGGGGGCCAATGAGCAGTTCTTC. Its translation is CASSEWGANEQFF.

This clonotype came up a few times. This CDR3 reads CSAKSGQGAGQPQHF. CDR3 DNA: TGCAGTGCCAAATCCGGACAGGGGGCCGGCCAGCCCCAGCATTTT. The chain combines TRBV20-1 with TRBJ1-5; TRBD1 matches at 11 bases. Germline V CDR1 and CDR2: DFQATT, SNEGSKA (reference sequence). Losses at the gene ends were 6 bases for V and 7 bases for J; bases not matched to a gene: 11. CDR3 length equals 15 residues.

The V and J genes are TRBV2 and TRBJ1-5; D unclear. From germline, CDR1 is SNHLY and CDR2 FYNNEI. Trimming pared 6 bases from V and 4 bases from J, leaving 13 bases between. This CDR3 region has 14 residues. Here the CDR3 DNA reads TGTGCCAGCAGCCTTAGCAGGTTAAATCAGCCCCAGCATTTT. This sequence encodes CASSLSRLNQPQHF.

This clonotype was detected only a few times. This sequence joins TRBV11-2 and TRBJ2-5; 7 bases align to TRBD1. The CDR3 has 16 amino acids. The germline CDR1 and CDR2 sequences are SGHAT and FQNNGV. The trim removed 5 bases at V and 5 bases at J, leaving 14 bases unmatched. The CDR3 spells CASSLAQGSMRETQYF. CDR3 coding DNA: TGTGCCAGCAGCCTAGCACAGGGGTCCATGAGGGAGACCCAGTACTTC.

This clonotype was recorded a few times. V is TRBV7-2 and J is TRBJ1-1, with D perhaps matching TRBD1 (5 bases). Germline lookup yields CDR1 SGHTA and CDR2 FQGNSA. There are 14 residues in the CDR3. Trimming took off 2 bases at V and 5 bases at J, with 12 bases between the two ends. The CDR3, as DNA: TGTGCCAGCAGCTTAAGAACAGGAGGAACTGAAGCTTTCTTT. This gives the protein CASSLRTGGTEAFF.

This clonotype occurred a few times. V is TRBV6-2 or TRBV6-3 and J is TRBJ1-2; 7 bases agree with TRBD1. Trimming cost V 6 bases and J 2 bases; bases outside gene matches: 3. The CDR3 totals 13 residues. CDR1 and CDR2 (germline): MNHEY, SVGEGT. This CDR3 reads CASSMDRNYGYTF. DNA of the CDR3: TGTGCCAGCAGCATGGACAGGAACTATGGCTACACCTTC.

This clonotype showed up just once. This sequence joins TRBV7-3 and TRBJ1-1, with D possibly being TRBD1 (5 bases). The CDR3 sequence is 13 residues long. Trimming removed 3 bases at V and 4 bases at J, with 9 bases between. Germline V lookup: CDR1 SGHTA, CDR2 FQGTGA. The CDR3: CASSFQGGTEAFF. For the CDR3, the DNA is TGTGCCAGCAGCTTTCAGGGAGGCACTGAAGCTTTCTTT.

The J gene is TRBJ2-7, the V gene TRBV20-1; D is undetermined. Germline V lookup: CDR1 DFQATT, CDR2 SNEGSKA (reference sequence). V lost 4 bases to trimming and J lost 3 bases, with 16 bases between them. The CDR3 sequence is 14 residues long. CDR3 sequence (DNA): TGCAGTGCTACTCCTTCTACCCCCAACTACGAGCAGTACTTC. Encoded protein: CSATPSTPNYEQYF.

V is TRBV14 and J is TRBJ1-1; no reliable D call. Per the germline V gene, CDR1 is SGHDN and CDR2 is FVKESK. Trimming stripped 0 bases from V and 0 bases from J, with 5 bases between. The CDR3 spans 14 residues. CDR3 residues: CASSQEGMNTEAFF. CDR3 DNA sequence: TGTGCCAGCAGCCAAGAAGGCATGAACACTGAAGCTTTCTTT.

The chain's CDR3 is CASSLGGANVLTF. The CDR3 nucleotides are TGTGCCAGCAGCCTTGGCGGGGCCAACGTCCTGACTTTC. This chain joins TRBV12-3 or TRBV12-4 and TRBJ2-6; D is ambiguous. V lost 6 bases and J lost 4, with 7 bases in between. This CDR3 is built from 13 residues.

The chain carries TRBV20-1 and TRBJ2-5; TRBD2 matches 8 bases. Per germline, CDR1 DFQATT and CDR2 SNEGSKA (reference sequence). Trimming at V came to 1 base and at J to 2 bases, leaving 12 bases not matched to a gene. The CDR3 runs to 17 residues. The CDR3 bases are TGCAGTGCTAGAGTGGGTAGGCCAGCGGGGGTACAAGAGACCCAGTACTTC. Translating it yields CSARVGRPAGVQETQYF.

This clonotype was seen more than once but under ten times. V usage is TRBV27 and J usage is TRBJ1-5, with D perhaps TRBD1 (6 bases). CDR3 length: 15 amino acids. The germline gives CDR1 MNHEY, CDR2 SMNVEV (reference sequence). V lost 2 bases and J lost 3, with 11 bases in between. The CDR3 loop is CASSLKGVDNQPQHF. In DNA, the CDR3 is TGTGCCAGCAGTTTAAAGGGGGTAGACAATCAGCCCCAGCATTTT.

Worth noting for this clonotype: The junction shows a germline mismatch at one end, possibly a read error. The chain has TRBV5-1 and TRBJ2-1; tentatively, D is TRBD1 (7 bases). The length of the CDR3 is 13 residues. Germline CDR1 reads SGHRS; CDR2 reads YFSETQ. This CDR3 reads CASSLVQGGERYF. DNA for the CDR3: TGCGCCAGCAGCTTGGTGCAGGGGGGCGAGCGGTACTTC.

The J gene is TRBJ2-7, the V gene TRBV29-1; TRBD1 matches 8 bases. V gave up 7 bases and J gave up 0 bases; unmatched junction bases: 2. Germline CDR1 reads SQVTM; CDR2 reads ANQGSEA. This CDR3 is built from 12 residues. DNA of the CDR3: TGCAGCGCCGGACAGGGCTCCTACGAGCAGTACTTC. Amino acid sequence: CSAGQGSYEQYF.

The chain carries TRBV19 and TRBJ2-7; the D gene is possibly TRBD2 (6 bases). Trimming removed 3 bases at V and 0 bases at J, with 12 bases between. Germline V gene sequence: CDR1 LNHDA, CDR2 SQIVND (reference sequence). This CDR3 region has 15 residues. The DNA for the CDR3 is TGTGCCAGTAGTATCGACAGCGGGTTCTCCTACGAGCAGTACTTC. Amino acid sequence: CASSIDSGFSYEQYF.

This rearrangement joins TRBV28 to TRBJ1-1; D is undetermined. The germline V and J ends were trimmed by 3 bases and 4 bases, with 12 bases remaining between them. CDR3 length: 14 residues. Per the germline V gene, CDR1 is MDHEN and CDR2 is SYDVKM. The CDR3 spells CASSFPGFSTEAFF. The CDR3 nucleotides read TGTGCCAGCAGTTTCCCGGGCTTCAGCACTGAAGCTTTCTTT.

This chain uses TRBV4-3 with TRBJ2-7; weak D call: TRBD1 (6 bases). The CDR3 loop spans 15 amino acids. V shed 1 base and J shed 2 bases, with 12 bases lying between them. From germline, CDR1 is LGHNA and CDR2 YSLEER. CDR3 residues: CASSQAVRGPYEQYF. CDR3 DNA: TGCGCCAGCAGCCAAGCGGTCAGGGGCCCCTACGAGCAGTACTTC.

This clonotype was observed a few times. J is TRBJ1-1 and V is TRBV30; 8 bases match TRBD1. The junction had 8 bases not matched to a gene; V was cut back by 7 bases and J by 4 bases. The length of the CDR3 is 13 residues. Germline V gene data show CDR1 as GTSNPN and CDR2 as SVGIG (reference sequence). The CDR3 region is CALTGDWGTEAFF. DNA for the CDR3: TGTGCCTTGACAGGGGACTGGGGCACTGAAGCTTTCTTT.

This CDR3 is CASSLATSVEQYF. The CDR3 DNA reads TGTGCCAGCAGTTTGGCGACGAGTGTCGAGCAGTACTTC. V and J are TRBV6-5 and TRBJ2-7; no firm D call. V was trimmed by 4 bases and J by 6 bases, leaving 13 bases between them. Germline V gives CDR1 MNHEY, CDR2 SVGAGI. The CDR3 sequence is 13 residues long.